A single sample is the source of the 8 T cell receptor beta chains below, sequenced in a study of technical replicates of blood from several donors. Here immunoSEQ multiplex PCR was the method, and the copy in TCRdb shows in-frame clones only, minus some. The table includes 95,000 to 100,000 clones, over 90% detected once. Material: T cells isolated from PBMCs. The receptors here all came from a human donor in good health.

In its sample, this clone was seen once. The chain uses TRBV6-5 and TRBJ2-3; 10 positions match TRBD2. Germline V gene sequence: CDR1 MNHEY, CDR2 SVGAGI. V shed 0 bases and J 11 bases; nucleotides not matched to a gene: 8. This CDR3 comprises 15 residues. The CDR3 protein is CASSYSPAGGPKQYF. CDR3 bases: TGTGCCAGCAGTTACTCGCCAGCGGGAGGGCCGAAGCAGTATTTT.

This clone came up once. This chain links TRBV2 with TRBJ2-5; 12 positions match TRBD1. J gave up 4 bases and V 0 bases, and 3 bases lay outside the gene matches. The CDR3 runs 16 residues. Germline V gene sequence: CDR1 SNHLY, CDR2 FYNNEI. The CDR3 nucleotides are TGTGCCAGCAGTGAAGCTGGGACAGGGGGCGCAGAGACCCAGTACTTC. It encodes CASSEAGTGGAETQYF.

The chain recombines TRBV9 with TRBJ2-3; D remains ambiguous. Trimming cost V 4 bases and J 7 bases, with 16 bases left between them. The length of the CDR3 is 14 residues. Germline values: CDR1 SGDLS, CDR2 YYNGEE. As DNA, the CDR3 is TGTGCCAGCAGCCCCTTCAGTGATCCGAATACGCAGTATTTT. Its translation is CASSPFSDPNTQYF.

This clone was counted between two and nine times. V and J are TRBV28 and TRBJ2-4; no definite D call. The CDR3 covers 11 residues. Germline V CDR1 and CDR2: MDHEN, SYDVKM. Deletions cut 8 bases from V and 7 bases from J, with 9 bases between. CDR3 bases: TGTGCCAGCTCGATGAGGAACATTCAGTACTTC. Protein: CASSMRNIQYF.

V gene TRBV10-1 combines with J gene TRBJ2-1, with 10 positions matching TRBD2. The CDR3 has 16 residues. In germline, CDR1 is WNHNN, CDR2 SYGVQD (reference sequence). The junction had 9 bases not matched to a gene; V was cut back by 3 bases and J by 7 bases. This chain's CDR3 is CASSDPGTSVWNEQFF. The CDR3 coding sequence is TGCGCCAGCAGTGACCCCGGGACTAGCGTATGGAATGAGCAGTTCTTC.

CDR3 DNA: TGTGCCAGCAGTTTACTTTCAGGGAACGGTTACGAGCAGTACTTC. Protein product: CASSLLSGNGYEQYF. V usage is TRBV27 and J usage is TRBJ2-7; tentatively, D is TRBD1 (5 bases). Trimming took off 2 bases at V and 4 bases at J, with 15 bases between the two ends. The germline V gene has CDR1 MNHEY and CDR2 SMNVEV (reference sequence). The CDR3 totals 15 residues.

The J gene is TRBJ2-5, the V gene TRBV27; 10 positions agree with TRBD2. V was clipped by 6 bases and J by 2 bases; unmatched bases: 0. The CDR3 consists of 13 residues. Germline V gene lookup returns CDR1 MNHEY and CDR2 SMNVEV (reference sequence). DNA of the CDR3: TGTGCCAGCAGGGGACTAGCGCAAGAGACCCAGTACTTC. This translates into CASRGLAQETQYF.

The gene calls are TRBV6-5 and TRBJ2-3, with TRBD2 matching 7 bases. J lost 9 bases, V lost 4 bases, and 1 base had no gene match. Germline V gene data show CDR1 as MNHEY and CDR2 as SVGAGI. There are 11 residues in the CDR3. This CDR3 is CASSSGRTQYF. In DNA, the CDR3 is TGTGCCAGCAGTTCCGGGAGGACGCAGTATTTT.